This entry lists 5 T cell receptor beta chains sequenced from one sample in a study of CD8+CD57+ T cells in acquired aplastic anemia. Both TCR beta VDJ combination and CDR3 sequence profiling were carried out. Genomic DNA was the template for this profiling. Using its own MiXCR run on the reads, TCRdb lists one record per CDR3 protein. This table has around 250,000 distinct CDR3 sequences, roughly 50% appearing once. The sequenced sample consisted of sorted CD4+, CD8+, or CD8+CD57+ T cells (not recorded which) from PBMCs. The receptor set was obtained from a human donor with severe aplastic anemia or a healthy control (not recorded which).

This clonotype turned up a few times. The genes are TRBV19 and TRBJ1-5; 8 nucleotides agree with TRBD1. The CDR3 spans 17 residues. J lost 7 bases, V lost 4 bases, and 15 bases had no gene match. CDR1 LNHDA and CDR2 SQIVND come from the germline V gene (reference sequence). CDR3 DNA: TGTGCCAGTAGTAACGGACAGGGAGGATGGGCAAGACAGCCCCAGCATTTT. Its translation: CASSNGQGGWARQPQHF.

Here the CDR3 reads CASRPGQGPGEQYF. In nucleotides, the CDR3 is TGTGCCAGCAGACCGGGACAGGGGCCCGGCGAGCAGTACTTC. The chain couples TRBV6-4 to TRBJ2-7; 10 bases agree with TRBD1. The CDR3 is made up of 14 amino acids. J lost 6 bases, V lost 6 bases, and 8 bases had no gene match. The germline gives CDR1 MRHNA, CDR2 SNTAGT.

A word on this clonotype: A much larger clone differs from this one at a single base, so this may be a read error. This sequence joins TRBV30 and TRBJ1-2; D gene uncertain. The CDR3 has 12 amino acids. In germline, CDR1 is GTSNPN, CDR2 SVGIG (reference sequence). V lost 3 bases, J lost 0 bases, and 5 bases lay in between. In DNA form, the CDR3 reads TGTGCCTGGAGACGCTCTAACTATGGCTACACCTTC. This encodes CAWRRSNYGYTF.

The rearrangement uses TRBV7-2 and TRBJ2-7, with 9 bases fitting TRBD2. V lost 4 bases, J lost 3 bases, and 7 bases stayed unmatched. Germline CDR1 reads SGHTA; CDR2 reads FQGNSA. The CDR3 contains 15 residues. The CDR3 reads CASSSAGTSSYEQYF. The CDR3 bases are TGTGCCAGCAGCTCCGCAGGGACTAGCAGCTACGAGCAGTACTTC. The full variable domain, with the rest looked up from reference TRBV7-2 and TRBJ2-7, is GAGVSQSPSNKVTEKGKDVELRCDPISGHTALYWYRQSLGQGLEFLIYFQGNSAPDKSGLPSDRFSAERTGGSVSTLTIQRTQQEDSAVYLCASSSAGTSSYEQYFGPGTRLTVT.

J is TRBJ2-7 and V is TRBV5-1; D possibly matches TRBD1 or TRBD2 (5 bases each). V was shortened by 5 bases and J by 2 bases, with 8 bases between the two germline ends. There are 12 residues in the CDR3. Germline lookup yields CDR1 SGHRS and CDR2 YFSETQ. In nucleotides, the CDR3 is TGCGCCAGCAGGAGGGGAGCCTACGAGCAGTACTTC. This gives the protein CASRRGAYEQYF.